This T cell receptor (beta chain) came from a study of cytomegalovirus exposure and HLA in healthy donors (dated by TCRdb to 2015 to 2018). About the investigation overall: An earlier analysis of several hundred of the donors reported approximately 290 Gb of sequence data and 100 million to 130 million unique TCR beta sequences from 150 million to 200 million T cells. Roughly 300 gigabases of sequencing data and 70 million to 85 million unique TCR sequences were included in an early release covering several hundred HLA-typed donors. Among the roughly 390 genotyped donors, approximately 82% belonged to the genetic ancestry cluster associated with self-reported Caucasian donors. The study aimed to test whether signatures of past pathogen exposure could be identified by cataloging public T cell receptors. The study profiled the T cell repertoires of 550 to 700 subjects by immunosequencing and related them to cytomegalovirus serostatus. A separate validation cohort of 100 to 150 different subjects was used in addition to the approximately 700-subject first cohort. To predict cytomegalovirus infection status, the study combined high-throughput TCR immunosequencing, statistical association of individual TCRs with disease status, and machine learning. To study patterns of TCR occurrence, a later analysis re-analyzed previously published TCR beta repertoires from just over 650 donors and added high-resolution HLA genotyping. Rather than using new phenotypic data, the later analysis identified candidate immune exposures from TCR beta sequences and from how often those sequences occurred across donors. In an earlier analysis of 500 to 650 of the donors, high-throughput TCR beta sequencing was used to judge whether each TCR beta V gene segment behaved as functional or pseudogenic. Alongside the repertoire data, information on donor age, sex, ethnicity and CMV serostatus was compiled. In a later genetic analysis, genome-wide SNP genotypes for about 60% of the 666 donors were used, and that subset was treated as a discovery cohort. Every discovery cohort repertoire had been produced on one sequencing platform. HLA typing covered class I and class II loci at four-digit resolution. Typing coverage varied by locus: roughly 620-640 donors for A, B, C, DRB1 and DQB1; around 560 for DQA1; more than 600 for DPA1; 450 to 480 for DPB1. Four to six DR-DQ haplotypes were handled as single units for association and clustering, since linkage in the cohort was strong. Among over 350 genotyped donors of the cohort, an average of around 240,000 unique TCR beta nucleotide sequences were sequenced per donor, roughly 18% of them non-productive.

From cysteine to phenylalanine, the CDR3 is 14 amino acids long. CDR3 DNA only is kept here, 42 bases in frame from base 1. V is cut by 8 bases and J by 0 bases, and the space between the germline ends is 16 bases. Based on the germline V gene (reference sequence), the CDR1 and CDR2 sequences are GTSNPN and SVGIG. Concerning this clone itself: The antigen it recognizes is unknown. No quality values exist for individual bases; no much larger clone is one base distant.

The cohort consisted of approximately 670 healthy bone marrow donors. All cohort members were sampled while nominally healthy, although unrecorded immune exposures were likely present. The donor was CMV seronegative and belonged to the group of over 300 seronegative cohort members. A peripheral blood sample was provided by each donor, and peripheral blood mononuclear cells were used for TCR beta sequencing. The Qiagen DNeasy Blood Extraction Kit was used to extract genomic DNA from the blood cell samples. Library preparation used the immunoSEQ multiplex PCR assay. For the multiplex PCR, a mixture combining 60 forward primers for TCR Vbeta segments and 13 reverse primers for TCR Jbeta segments was used. The CDR3 region of rearranged TCR beta genes was amplified from genomic DNA by a multiplex PCR assay. The amplified TCR beta libraries were sequenced on the Illumina HiSeq System as 87-base-pair reads. In the paper's pipeline: A later analysis tallied roughly 76 million unique TCR beta chains across the roughly 610 repertoires, and 10 million to 11 million of those chains were shared by two or more donors. A nearest-neighbor algorithm error-corrected the raw reads and collapsed the reads into unique sequences, merging closely related sequences to remove PCR and sequencing errors. To assign V, D and J gene segments, CDR3 sequences were aligned to IMGT reference sequences. Each retained sequence needed at least a six-nucleotide match to both a V gene segment and a J gene segment. Rearrangements were called productive when the CDR3 lacked stop codons and stayed in frame with V and J; all others were non-productive. Following IMGT convention, CDR3 was defined as the stretch from the second conserved V-encoded cysteine up to the conserved J-encoded phenylalanine. The earlier analysis of approximately 590 of the donors excluded any sequence lacking an unambiguous match to a single V gene segment. In an earlier analysis of 587 of the donors, a V segment was called functional when productive rearrangements were above 56.7%, and segregating when the standard deviation between donors exceeded 5%. A statistical classification framework was built for diagnosing cytomegalovirus status from the catalog of TCR beta chain sequences. A later analysis assigned V and J genes by comparing TCR nucleotide sequences with IMGT/GENE-DB human TR gene sequences. A later analysis assigned CDR3 sequences and most-parsimonious VDJ recombination scenarios with the TCRdist pipeline. In a later analysis, every TCR beta chain was defined by the combination of its CDR3 amino acid sequence and its V-gene family, and reads without a unique V-gene family were dropped. A later analysis removed several hundred highly shared, low-generation-probability nucleotide sequences to deal with suspected cross-contamination and a sequencing artifact. For each public chain, a later analysis derived a clonal expansion index from normalized ranks of inferred template counts within each repertoire. In a later analysis, generation probabilities were computed using a VDJ recombination model fitted to out-of-frame rearrangements, and the results were checked against IGoR. In a later analysis, TCR-TCR, TCR-HLA and TCR-CMV co-occurrence was scored with hypergeometric tests, and a repertoire-size bias correction was applied to TCR pairs. False discovery rates were estimated in a later analysis by permuting HLA or CMV assignments 20 times. In a later analysis, co-occurring TCRs were grouped using DBSCAN, with TCRdist sequence similarity added in when clustering inside HLA-allele-positive subsets. Repertoires with fewer than 30,000 or more than 120,000 public chains were left out of co-occurrence clustering, as were a handful of repertoires with anomalous nucleotide sharing. TCRdb retrieved this table from immuneACCESS and kept in-frame rearrangements only. Not all clones are present; in checked studies, unresolved V genes account for under half, and no reason is known for the remainder. The V and J calls and clone size are taken from that table; D and trimming were inferred from the DNA. Present in this sample are over 80,000 clones, about four fifths of which were seen just once. 2.5% to 4% of the sample belongs to the ten largest clones.

What the study reported, not specific to this receptor: According to a later analysis, most CMV-associated TCR beta chains appeared to be HLA-restricted, and the HLA associations seemed to be driven largely by CMV exposure. A total of fewer than 200 TCR beta chains were listed by the study as associated with cytomegalovirus. Broadly in line with IMGT annotations, most TCR beta V segments showed up in productive rearrangements about 90% or about 30% of the time in an earlier analysis of 587 of the donors. Some 16 rarely observed V segments, including chromosome 9 orphons, were excluded from the earlier analysis of a few hundred of the donors because counts were too low. Sequencing depth was assumed to be roughly uniform across donors in the presence/absence analyses, though that assumption may not hold. In a later analysis, HLA-associated TCR beta chains were found to be more clonally expanded and to have lower generation probabilities than equally common non-associated chains. A further reported finding was that TCR beta sequences accurately predicted the HLA-A and HLA-B alleles for most subjects in the first cohort. Most TCR sequences were seen in very few donors, while some public TCRs were found in many individuals. A later analysis associated about 17,000 TCR beta sequences with specific HLA alleles at a false discovery rate of 0.05. Some IMGT-functional V segments, including TRBV6-2 and TRBV6-3, could not be distinguished by the 87-base-pair reads and were therefore excluded. The classifier was reported to diagnose cytomegalovirus status with high specificity and sensitivity in both the original cohort and the validation cohort. CMV serostatus was the only immune exposure information available for the cohort. According to a later genetic analysis, donors in an Asian-associated ancestry cluster had fewer N-insertions in productive TCRs than the approximately 710-donor mean. A few of the identified cytomegalovirus-associated TCR beta chains were confirmed in vitro to be specific for cytomegalovirus antigens. Because HLA typing was unavailable for some donors at each locus, only the typed subset was used in association tests. An association between a missense DCLRE1C variant and V-gene and J-gene trimming of TCR beta chains was found in a later genetic analysis and replicated in an independent cohort. The cohort was sequenced for TCR beta chains only, and without alpha or paired-chain data the features that could be detected were limited. When HLA alleles, especially DR and DQ, strongly co-occurred, attributing TCR associations to individual alleles was difficult. According to a later analysis, TCR association rates differed among HLA loci, with DRB1 alleles showing the most associated TCRs and HLA-C alleles showing the fewest. According to the authors, the approach could potentially be generalized to other disease states and immunological phenotypes. Correlated functional status among segregating V segments might reflect linkage disequilibrium, but an unknown experimental factor could not be ruled out. Several of the top co-occurrence clusters appeared to be linked to parvovirus B19, influenza, CMV and Epstein-Barr virus, according to a later analysis. A group of highly shared sequence variants was considered likely to be a technical artifact of the sequencing pipeline.

This TCR was sampled from a middle-aged woman in good health and CMV-seronegative. Here the chain combines TRBV30 and TRBJ1-2; the D gene lacks a confident call. The sequenced sample was PBMCs. DNA sequence: TGTGCCGCTTTAGCGTACCCAGCTAACTATGGCTACACCTTC. Translated, this gives CAALAYPANYGYTF.